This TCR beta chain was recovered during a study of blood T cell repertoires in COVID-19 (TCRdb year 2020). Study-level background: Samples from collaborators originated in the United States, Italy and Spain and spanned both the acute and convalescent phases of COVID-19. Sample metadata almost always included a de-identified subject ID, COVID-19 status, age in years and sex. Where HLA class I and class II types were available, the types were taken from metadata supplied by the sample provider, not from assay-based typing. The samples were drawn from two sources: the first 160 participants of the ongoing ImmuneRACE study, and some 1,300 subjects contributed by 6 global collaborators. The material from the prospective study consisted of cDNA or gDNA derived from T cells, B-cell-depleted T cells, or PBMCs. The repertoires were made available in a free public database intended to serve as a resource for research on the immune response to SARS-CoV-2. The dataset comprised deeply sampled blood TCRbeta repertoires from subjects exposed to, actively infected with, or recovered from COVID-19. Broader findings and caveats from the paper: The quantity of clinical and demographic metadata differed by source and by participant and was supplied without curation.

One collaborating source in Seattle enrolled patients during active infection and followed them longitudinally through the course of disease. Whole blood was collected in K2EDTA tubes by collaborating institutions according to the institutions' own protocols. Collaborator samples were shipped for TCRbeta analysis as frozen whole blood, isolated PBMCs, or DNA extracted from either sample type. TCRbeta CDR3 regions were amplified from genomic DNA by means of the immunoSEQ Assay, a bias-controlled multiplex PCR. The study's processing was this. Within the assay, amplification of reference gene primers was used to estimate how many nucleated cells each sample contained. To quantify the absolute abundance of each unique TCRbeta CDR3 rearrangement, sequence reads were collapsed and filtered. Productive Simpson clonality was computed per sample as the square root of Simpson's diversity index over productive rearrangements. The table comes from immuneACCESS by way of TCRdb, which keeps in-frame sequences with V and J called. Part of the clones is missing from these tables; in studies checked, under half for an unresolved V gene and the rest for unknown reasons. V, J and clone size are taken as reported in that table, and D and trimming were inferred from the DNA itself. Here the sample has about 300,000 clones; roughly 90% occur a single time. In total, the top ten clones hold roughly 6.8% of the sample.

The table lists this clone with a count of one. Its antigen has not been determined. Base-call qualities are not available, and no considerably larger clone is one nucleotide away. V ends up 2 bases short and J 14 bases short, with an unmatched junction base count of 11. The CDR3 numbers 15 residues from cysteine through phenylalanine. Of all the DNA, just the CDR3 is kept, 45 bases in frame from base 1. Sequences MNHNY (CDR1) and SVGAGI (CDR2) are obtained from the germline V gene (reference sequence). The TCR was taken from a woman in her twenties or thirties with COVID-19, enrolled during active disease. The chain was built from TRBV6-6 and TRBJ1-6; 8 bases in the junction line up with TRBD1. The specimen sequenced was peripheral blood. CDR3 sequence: CASSYNPDRVSTLHF. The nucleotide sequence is TGTGCCAGCAGTTACAACCCGGACAGGGTTTCGACCCTCCACTTT.